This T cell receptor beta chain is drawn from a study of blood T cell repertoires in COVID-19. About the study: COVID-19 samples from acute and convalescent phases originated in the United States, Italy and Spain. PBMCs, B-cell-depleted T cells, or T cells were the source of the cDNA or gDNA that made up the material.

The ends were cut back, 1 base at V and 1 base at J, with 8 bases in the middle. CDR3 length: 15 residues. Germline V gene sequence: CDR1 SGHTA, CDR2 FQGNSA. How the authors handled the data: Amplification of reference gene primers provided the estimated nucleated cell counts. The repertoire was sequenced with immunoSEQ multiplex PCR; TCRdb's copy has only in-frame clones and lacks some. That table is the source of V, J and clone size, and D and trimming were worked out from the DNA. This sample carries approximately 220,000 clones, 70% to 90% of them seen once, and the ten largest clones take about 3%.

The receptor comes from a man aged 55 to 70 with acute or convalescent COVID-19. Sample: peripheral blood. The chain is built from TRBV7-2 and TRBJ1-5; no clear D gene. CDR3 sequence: CASSLGLGSNQPQHF. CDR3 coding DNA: TGTGCCAGCAGCTTAGGCCTCGGGAGCAATCAGCCCCAGCATTTT.